One T cell receptor (beta chain) is described in this entry. Its target antigen remains unknown. No base quality values were provided; no much bigger clone lies one nucleotide off. From the cysteine through the phenylalanine, the CDR3 covers 16 amino acids. Only the CDR3 part of the read is kept: 48 bases, read in frame from the first base. Trimming leaves V shorter by 4 bases and J shorter by 2 bases, with the junction holding 7 bases beyond the gene matches. Via the germline V gene, CDR1 is SGHRS and CDR2 YFSETQ. This specimen comes from a study of beta chain features in type 1 diabetes (dated by TCRdb to the late 2010s). Broadly, across the study: No differences in mean age, gender distribution, total cell number or subset yield were found between patients and healthy donors. Naive and central memory subsets were obtained from all 28 donors, but regulatory and stem cell-like memory subsets were isolated from only 8 patients and roughly eight healthy donors. A total of roughly 100 million sorted cells were examined across all samples, and a strong correlation was observed between cell number per subset and RNA yield. In the study, recently diagnosed type 1 diabetes patients and matched healthy donors were compared on the TCRB repertoires of their sorted circulating CD4+ T cell subsets. Overall study outcomes, separate from this receptor: Fewer insertions and more nucleotide deletions at VDJ recombination sites were observed in patients with type 1 diabetes, implying thymic rearrangement abnormalities. A moderate but significant shortening of TCRB CDR3 length was observed in type 1 diabetes patients in all four CD4+ subsets. Because cDNA rather than genomic DNA was sequenced, highly expressing activated cells could have been over-represented, although no difference in activation and CD3 levels was found between groups. PCR might favor shorter templates, but patient and control samples were amplified and corrected together, so any skew would affect both groups equally. Only small numbers of individuals were included in the HLA sub-analyses, which left unresolved whether HLA type had any influence on TCRB rearrangement. The naive, central memory and regulatory TCRB repertoires appeared to resemble one another more closely among patients than among healthy donors.

A single peripheral blood draw of around 120 mL on average was collected from each donor into heparinised tubes. Using a panel that included CD45RO, CCR7, CD25, CD127, CD95 and CD27, naive, central memory, regulatory and stem cell-like memory CD4+ T cells were sorted on a BD FACSAria II. A purity above 95% was achieved for all sorted populations. Right away, PBMCs were isolated by Lymphoprep density gradient centrifugation and were stained directly, with no culture step. Samples were stained and sorted in pairs, with one healthy donor and one patient per experiment, so that batch effects were minimized. The entire amount of isolated RNA was reverse transcribed using the High Capacity cDNA Reverse Transcription Kit, so the sequenced TCRB transcripts were expressed ones. Deep immunoSEQ sequencing was applied to naive, central memory and regulatory T cell samples, giving an average of about 3.4 million total reads per sample. Sorted cells were lysed in RLT buffer and RNA was extracted with DNase-treated RNeasy Micro or Mini kits, depending on cell number. To prevent cross-contamination, every cell subset was processed on its own, while patient and healthy donor samples were processed together. The immunoSEQ multiplex PCR was used to amplify TCRB sequences from cDNA, generating 87-bp fragments that spanned the CDR3 region. Amplicons were sequenced on the Illumina HiSeq platform. The study's processing was this. PCR bias was corrected computationally using synthetic template baselines, and reads within Hamming distance 2 were collapsed, with unmergeable singletons discarded. Reads were aligned against IMGT so that V, D and J genes, CDR3 length and insertions or deletions at six rearrangement sites could be assigned. Within each subset, clonotype counts were normalized to sorted cell number, and only after that were true diversity and Gini coefficients computed with the tcR R package. Repertoire sharing was quantified using the overlap coefficient calculated on TCRB nucleotide sequences. Here the immuneACCESS table is served through TCRdb, limited to in-frame sequences with V and J called. Missing clones are a known gap in these copies; in checked studies unresolved V genes cover under half, and the rest lacks a known reason. V, J and clone size reflect that table, while D and trimming were determined from the DNA. Recorded for this sample are 130,000 or so clones; 9% of them occurred a single time. The ten largest clonotypes hold 0.65% to 0.75% of the sample.

The sequence links TRBV5-1 to TRBJ2-1; TRBD2 matches 9 bases in the middle. This TCR was recovered from a man aged 30 to 39 with type 1 diabetes. Sequencing input: central memory CD4+ T cells from blood. The CDR3 here reads CASSVLSGGPYNEQFF. The nucleotides are TGCGCCAGCAGCGTCCTTAGCGGGGGCCCCTACAATGAGCAGTTCTTC.